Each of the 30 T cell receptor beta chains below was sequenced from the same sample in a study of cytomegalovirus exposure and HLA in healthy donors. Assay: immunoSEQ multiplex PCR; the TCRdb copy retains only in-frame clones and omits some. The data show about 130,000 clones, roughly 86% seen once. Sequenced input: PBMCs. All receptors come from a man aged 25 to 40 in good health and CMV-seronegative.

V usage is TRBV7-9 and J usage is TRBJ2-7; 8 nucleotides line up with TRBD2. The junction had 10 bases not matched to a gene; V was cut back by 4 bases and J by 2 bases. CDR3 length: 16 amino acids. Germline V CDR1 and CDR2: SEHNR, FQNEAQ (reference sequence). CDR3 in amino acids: CASSSSTSGPTYEQYF. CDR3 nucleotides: TGTGCCAGCAGCTCCAGCACTAGCGGACCAACCTACGAGCAGTACTTC.

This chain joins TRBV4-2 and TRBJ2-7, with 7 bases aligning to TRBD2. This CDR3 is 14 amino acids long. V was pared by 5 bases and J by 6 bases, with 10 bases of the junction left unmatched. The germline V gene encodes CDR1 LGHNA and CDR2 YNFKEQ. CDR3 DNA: TGTGCCAGCAGCGGGAGGGCTAGCGGTGGCGAGCAGTACTTC. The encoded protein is CASSGRASGGEQYF.

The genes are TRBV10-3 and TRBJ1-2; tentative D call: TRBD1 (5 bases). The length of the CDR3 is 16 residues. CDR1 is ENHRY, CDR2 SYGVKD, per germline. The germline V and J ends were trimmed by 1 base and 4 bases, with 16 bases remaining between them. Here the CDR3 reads CAISEWGGDGGYGYTF. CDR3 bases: TGTGCCATCAGTGAGTGGGGCGGGGACGGTGGCTATGGCTACACCTTC.

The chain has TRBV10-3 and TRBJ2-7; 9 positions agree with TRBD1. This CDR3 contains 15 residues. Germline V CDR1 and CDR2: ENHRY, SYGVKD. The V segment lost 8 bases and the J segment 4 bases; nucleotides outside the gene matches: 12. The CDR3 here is CAIVKSGQGGYEQYF. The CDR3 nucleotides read TGTGCCATCGTCAAGTCGGGACAGGGAGGGTACGAGCAGTACTTC.

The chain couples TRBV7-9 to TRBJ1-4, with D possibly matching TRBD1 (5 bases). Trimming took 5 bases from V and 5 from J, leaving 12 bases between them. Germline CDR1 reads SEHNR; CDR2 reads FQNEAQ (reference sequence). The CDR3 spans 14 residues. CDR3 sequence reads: CASSGSGGNEKLFF. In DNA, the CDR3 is TGTGCCAGCAGCGGCAGCGGGGGGAATGAAAAACTGTTTTTT.

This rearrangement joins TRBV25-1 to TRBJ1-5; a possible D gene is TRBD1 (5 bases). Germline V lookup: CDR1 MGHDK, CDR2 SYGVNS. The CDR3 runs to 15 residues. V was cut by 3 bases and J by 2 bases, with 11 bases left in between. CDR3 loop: CASSDPREGNQPQHF. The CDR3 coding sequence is TGTGCCAGCAGTGATCCCAGGGAAGGCAATCAGCCCCAGCATTTT.

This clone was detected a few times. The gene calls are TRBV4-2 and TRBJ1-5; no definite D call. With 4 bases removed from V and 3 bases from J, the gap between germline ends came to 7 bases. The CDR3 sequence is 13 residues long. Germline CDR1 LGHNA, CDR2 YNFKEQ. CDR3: CASSLETNQPQHF. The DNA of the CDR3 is TGTGCCAGCAGCCTGGAGACCAATCAGCCCCAGCATTTT.

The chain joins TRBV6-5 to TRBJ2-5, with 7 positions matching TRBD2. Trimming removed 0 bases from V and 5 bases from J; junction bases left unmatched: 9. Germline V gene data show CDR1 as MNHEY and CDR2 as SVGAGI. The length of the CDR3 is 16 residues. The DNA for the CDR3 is TGTGCCAGCAGTTACTCCGGACTAGTGGGATCCGAGACCCAGTACTTC. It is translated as CASSYSGLVGSETQYF.

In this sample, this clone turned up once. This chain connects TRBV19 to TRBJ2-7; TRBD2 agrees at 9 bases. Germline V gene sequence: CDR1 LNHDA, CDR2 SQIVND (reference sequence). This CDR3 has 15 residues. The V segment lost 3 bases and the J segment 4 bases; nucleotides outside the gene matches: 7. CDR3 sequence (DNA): TGTGCCAGTAGTATCGGCGCGGGGGGGCGGTACGAGCAGTACTTC. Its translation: CASSIGAGGRYEQYF. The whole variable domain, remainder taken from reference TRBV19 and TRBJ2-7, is DGGITQSPKYLFRKEGQNVTLSCEQNLNHDAMYWYRQDPGQGLRLIYYSQIVNDFQKGDIAEGYSVSREKKESFPLTVTSAQKNPTAFYLCASSIGAGGRYEQYFGPGTRLTVT.

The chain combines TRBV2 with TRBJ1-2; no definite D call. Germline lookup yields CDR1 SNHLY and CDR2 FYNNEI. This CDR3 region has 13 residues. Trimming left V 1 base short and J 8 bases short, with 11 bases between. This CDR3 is CASSEGWSRGYTF. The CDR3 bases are TGTGCCAGCAGTGAAGGTTGGTCGCGAGGCTACACCTTC.

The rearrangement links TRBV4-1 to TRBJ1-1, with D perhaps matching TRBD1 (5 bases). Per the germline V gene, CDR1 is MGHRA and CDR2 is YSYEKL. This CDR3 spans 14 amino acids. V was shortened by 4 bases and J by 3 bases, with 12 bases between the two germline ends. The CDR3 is CASSPRRGYTEAFF. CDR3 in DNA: TGCGCCAGCAGCCCCCGGAGGGGATACACTGAAGCTTTCTTT.

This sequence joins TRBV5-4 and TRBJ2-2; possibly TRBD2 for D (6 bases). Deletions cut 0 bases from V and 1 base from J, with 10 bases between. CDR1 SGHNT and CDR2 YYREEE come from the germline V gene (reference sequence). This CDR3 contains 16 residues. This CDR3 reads CASSLGASVNTGELFF. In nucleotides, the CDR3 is TGTGCCAGCAGCTTGGGAGCTAGCGTGAACACCGGGGAGCTGTTTTTT.

The CDR3 coding sequence is TGCGCCAGCAGCCAAGACACTAGCGGGGGATACGAGCAGTACTTC. This gives the protein CASSQDTSGGYEQYF. The chain has TRBV4-3 and TRBJ2-7; 11 nucleotides match TRBD2. The CDR3 is 15 residues long. The V gene's germline CDR1 is LGHNA and CDR2 YSLEER. The V gene end was trimmed by 0 bases and the J gene end by 4 bases; junction bases not matched to a gene: 2.

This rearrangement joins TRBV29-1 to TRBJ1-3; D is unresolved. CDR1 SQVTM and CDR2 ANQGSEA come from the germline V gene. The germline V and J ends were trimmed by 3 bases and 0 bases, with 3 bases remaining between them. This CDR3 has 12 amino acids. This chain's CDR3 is CSVDGSGNTIYF. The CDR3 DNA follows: TGCAGCGTTGACGGCTCTGGAAACACCATATATTTT.

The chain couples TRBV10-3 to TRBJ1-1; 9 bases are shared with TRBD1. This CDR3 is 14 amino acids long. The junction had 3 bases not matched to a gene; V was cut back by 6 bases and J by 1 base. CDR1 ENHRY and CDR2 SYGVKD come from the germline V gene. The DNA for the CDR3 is TGTGCCATCAGAGAGGGACAGGGGAACACTGAAGCTTTCTTT. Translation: CAIREGQGNTEAFF.

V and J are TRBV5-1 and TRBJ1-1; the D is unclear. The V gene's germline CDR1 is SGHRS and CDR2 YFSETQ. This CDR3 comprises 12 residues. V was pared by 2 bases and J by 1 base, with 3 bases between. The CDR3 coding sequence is TGCGCCAGCAGCTTAGCGAACACTGAAGCTTTCTTT. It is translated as CASSLANTEAFF.

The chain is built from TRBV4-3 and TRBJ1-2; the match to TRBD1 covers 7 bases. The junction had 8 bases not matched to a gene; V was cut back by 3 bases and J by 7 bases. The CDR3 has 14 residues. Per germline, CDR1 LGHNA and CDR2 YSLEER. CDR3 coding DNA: TGCGCCAGCAGCCAGGAGACAGGGTATACTGGCTACACCTTC. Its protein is CASSQETGYTGYTF.

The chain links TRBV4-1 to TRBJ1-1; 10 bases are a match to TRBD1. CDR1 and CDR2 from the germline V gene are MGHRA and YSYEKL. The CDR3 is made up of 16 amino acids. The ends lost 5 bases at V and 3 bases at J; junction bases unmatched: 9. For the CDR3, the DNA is TGCGCCAGCAGCTCGCGACAGGGGGCCTTTCACACTGAAGCTTTCTTT. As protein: CASSSRQGAFHTEAFF.

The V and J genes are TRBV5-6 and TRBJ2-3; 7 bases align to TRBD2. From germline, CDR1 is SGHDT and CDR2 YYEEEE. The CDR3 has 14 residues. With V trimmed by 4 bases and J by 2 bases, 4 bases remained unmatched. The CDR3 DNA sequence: TGTGCCAGCAGCATGAGCGGGGCCACAGATACGCAGTATTTT. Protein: CASSMSGATDTQYF.

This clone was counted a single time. CDR3 coding DNA: TGCGCCAGCAGCCACCTCGGACAGGGCACAGATACGCAGTATTTT. It is translated as CASSHLGQGTDTQYF. This chain uses TRBV4-1 with TRBJ2-3; TRBD1 agrees at 7 bases. J gave up 1 base and V 3 bases, and 4 bases lay outside the gene matches. The CDR3 sequence is 15 residues long. CDR1 is MGHRA, CDR2 YSYEKL, per germline.

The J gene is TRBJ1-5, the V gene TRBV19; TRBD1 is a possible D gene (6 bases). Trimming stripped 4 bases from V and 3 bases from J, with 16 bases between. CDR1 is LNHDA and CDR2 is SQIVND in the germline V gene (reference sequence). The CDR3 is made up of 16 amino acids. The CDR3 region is CASSTTRQALNQPQHF. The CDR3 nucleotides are TGTGCCAGTAGTACAACCCGACAGGCCCTCAATCAGCCCCAGCATTTT.

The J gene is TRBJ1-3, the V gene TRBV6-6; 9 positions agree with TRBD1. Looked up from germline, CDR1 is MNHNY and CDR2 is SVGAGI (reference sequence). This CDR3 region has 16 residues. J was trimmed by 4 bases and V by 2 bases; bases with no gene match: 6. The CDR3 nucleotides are TGTGCCAGCAGTTACGGGACAGGGAATGCAGGAAACACCATATATTTT. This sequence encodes CASSYGTGNAGNTIYF.

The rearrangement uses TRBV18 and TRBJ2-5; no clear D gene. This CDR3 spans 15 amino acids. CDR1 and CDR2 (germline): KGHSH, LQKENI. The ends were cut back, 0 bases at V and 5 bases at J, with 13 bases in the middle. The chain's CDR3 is CASSPPSVARETQYF. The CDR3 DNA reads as TGTGCCAGCTCACCACCTAGTGTCGCTCGGGAGACCCAGTACTTC.

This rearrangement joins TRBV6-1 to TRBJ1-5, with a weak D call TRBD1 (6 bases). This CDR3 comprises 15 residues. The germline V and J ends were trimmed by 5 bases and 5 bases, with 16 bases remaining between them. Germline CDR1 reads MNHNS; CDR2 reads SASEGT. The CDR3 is CASSNTGLWDQPQHF. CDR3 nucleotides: TGTGCCAGCAGTAATACAGGGTTATGGGATCAGCCCCAGCATTTT.

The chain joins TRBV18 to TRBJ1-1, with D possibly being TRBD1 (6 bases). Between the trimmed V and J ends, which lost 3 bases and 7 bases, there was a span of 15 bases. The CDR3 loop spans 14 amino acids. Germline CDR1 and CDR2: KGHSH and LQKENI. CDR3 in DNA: TGTGCCAGCTCACCTACCCCCAGGACAGATGAAGCTTTCTTT. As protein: CASSPTPRTDEAFF. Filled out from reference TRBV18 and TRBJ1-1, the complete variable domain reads NAGVMQNPRHLVRRRGQEARLRCSPMKGHSHVYWYRQLPEEGLKFMVYLQKENIIDESGMPKERFSAEFPKEGPSILRIQQVVRGDSAAYFCASSPTPRTDEAFFGQGTRLTVV.

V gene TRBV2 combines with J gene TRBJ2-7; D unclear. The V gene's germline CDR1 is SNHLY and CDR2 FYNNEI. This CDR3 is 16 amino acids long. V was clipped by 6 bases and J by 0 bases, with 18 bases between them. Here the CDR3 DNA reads TGTGCCAGCAGGGATTTTGAGACACCGGCCTCCTACGAGCAGTACTTC. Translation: CASRDFETPASYEQYF. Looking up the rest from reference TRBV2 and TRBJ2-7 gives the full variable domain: EPEVTQTPSHQVTQMGQEVILRCVPISNHLYFYWYRQILGQKVEFLVSFYNNEISEKSEIFDDQFSVERPDGSNFTLKIRSTKLEDSAMYFCASRDFETPASYEQYFGPGTRLTVT.

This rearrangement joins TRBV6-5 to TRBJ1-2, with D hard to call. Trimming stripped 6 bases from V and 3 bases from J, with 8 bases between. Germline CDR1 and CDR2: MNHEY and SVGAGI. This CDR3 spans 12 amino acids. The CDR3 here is CASSPTDYGYTF. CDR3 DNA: TGTGCCAGCAGCCCCACGGACTATGGCTACACCTTC.

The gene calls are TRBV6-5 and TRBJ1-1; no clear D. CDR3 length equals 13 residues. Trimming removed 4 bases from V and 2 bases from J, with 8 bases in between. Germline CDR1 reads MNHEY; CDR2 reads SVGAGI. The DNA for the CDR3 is TGTGCCAGCAGTTTCACAGCTAACACTGAAGCTTTCTTT. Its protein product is CASSFTANTEAFF.

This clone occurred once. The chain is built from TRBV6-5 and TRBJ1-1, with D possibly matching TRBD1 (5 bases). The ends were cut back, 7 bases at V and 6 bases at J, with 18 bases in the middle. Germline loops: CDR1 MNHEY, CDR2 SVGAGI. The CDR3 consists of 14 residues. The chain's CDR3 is CASTNADRRSEAFF. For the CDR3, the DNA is TGTGCCAGCACCAACGCAGACAGACGGTCTGAAGCTTTCTTT.

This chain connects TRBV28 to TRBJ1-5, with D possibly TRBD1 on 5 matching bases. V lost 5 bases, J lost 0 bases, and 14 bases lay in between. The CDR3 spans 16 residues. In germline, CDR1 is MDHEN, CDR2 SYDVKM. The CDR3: CASSRSTVRSNQPQHF. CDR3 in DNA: TGTGCCAGCAGTCGTTCGACAGTTCGTAGCAATCAGCCCCAGCATTTT.